Following are 2 T cell receptor beta chains from one sample sequenced in a study of T-cell memory formation after mild COVID-19. TCRdb reprocessed the 5' RACE reads via MiXCR and lists one record per CDR3 protein. The sample consists of around 310,000 distinct CDR3 sequences, approximately 15% of them appearing once. Sample: PBMCs or a T cell subset sorted from them (not recorded which). These receptors were collected from a man younger than 35 who had mild COVID-19 (a few samples of this study predate the infection). Cell type and time point are not known.

This clonotype showed up just a few times. The CDR3 protein is CASSDREAKNIQYF. As DNA, the CDR3 is TGTGCCAGCAGCGACAGGGAGGCCAAAAACATTCAGTACTTC. The chain links TRBV7-9 to TRBJ2-4, with 7 bases fitting TRBD1. Unmatched junction bases numbered 2, after V lost 5 bases and J lost 1 base. This CDR3 spans 14 amino acids. Per germline, CDR1 SEHNR and CDR2 FQNEAQ (reference sequence).

This clonotype was found many times. The gene calls are TRBV6-5 and TRBJ2-1, with no clear D. V lost 2 bases and J lost 0, with 8 bases in between. Germline CDR1 reads MNHEY; CDR2 reads SVGAGI. This CDR3 is built from 15 residues. CDR3 sequence: CASSYGRSSYNEQFF. The CDR3 DNA reads TGTGCCAGCAGTTACGGTCGAAGCTCCTACAATGAGCAGTTCTTC.